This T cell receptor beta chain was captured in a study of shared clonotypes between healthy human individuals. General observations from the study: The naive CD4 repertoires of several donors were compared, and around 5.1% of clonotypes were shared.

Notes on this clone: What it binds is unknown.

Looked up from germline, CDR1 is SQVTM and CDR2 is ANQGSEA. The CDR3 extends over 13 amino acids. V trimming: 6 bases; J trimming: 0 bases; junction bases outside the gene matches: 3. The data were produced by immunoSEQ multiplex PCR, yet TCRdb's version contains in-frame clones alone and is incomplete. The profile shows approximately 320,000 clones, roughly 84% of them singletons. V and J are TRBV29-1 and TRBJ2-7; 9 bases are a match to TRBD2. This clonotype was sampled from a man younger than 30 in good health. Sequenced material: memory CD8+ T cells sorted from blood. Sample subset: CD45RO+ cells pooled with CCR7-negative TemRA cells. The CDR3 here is CSVTSGPSYEQYF. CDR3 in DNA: TGCAGCGTGACTAGCGGCCCCTCCTACGAGCAGTACTTC.